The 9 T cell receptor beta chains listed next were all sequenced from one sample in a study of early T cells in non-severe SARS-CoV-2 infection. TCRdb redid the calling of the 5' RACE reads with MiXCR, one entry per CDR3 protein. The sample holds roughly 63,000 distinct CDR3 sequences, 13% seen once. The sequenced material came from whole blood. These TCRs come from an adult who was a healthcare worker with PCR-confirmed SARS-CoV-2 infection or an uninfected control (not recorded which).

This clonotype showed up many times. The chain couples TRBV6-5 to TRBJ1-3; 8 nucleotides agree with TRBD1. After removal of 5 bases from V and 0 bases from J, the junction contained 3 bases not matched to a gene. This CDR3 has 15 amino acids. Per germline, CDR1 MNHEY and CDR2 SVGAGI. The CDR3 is CASSRDRNSGNTIYF. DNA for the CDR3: TGTGCCAGCAGTCGGGACAGGAACTCTGGAAACACCATATATTTT.

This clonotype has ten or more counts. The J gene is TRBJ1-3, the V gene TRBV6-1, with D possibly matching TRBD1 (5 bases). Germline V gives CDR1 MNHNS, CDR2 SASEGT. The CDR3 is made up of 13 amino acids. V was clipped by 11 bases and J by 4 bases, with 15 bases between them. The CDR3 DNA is TGTGCCGTTTCAGGGATGGAGGGAAACACCATATATTTT. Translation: CAVSGMEGNTIYF.

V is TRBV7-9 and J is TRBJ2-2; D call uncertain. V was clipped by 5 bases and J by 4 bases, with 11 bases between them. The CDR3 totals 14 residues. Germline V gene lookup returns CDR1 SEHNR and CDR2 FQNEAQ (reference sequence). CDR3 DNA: TGTGCCAGCAGCGCGATGAGGTTCACCGGGGAGCTGTTTTTT. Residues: CASSAMRFTGELFF.

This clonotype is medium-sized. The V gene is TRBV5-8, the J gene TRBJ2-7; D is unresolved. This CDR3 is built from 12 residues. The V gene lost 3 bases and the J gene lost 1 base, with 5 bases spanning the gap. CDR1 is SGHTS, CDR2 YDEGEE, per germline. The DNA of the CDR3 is TGTGCCAGCAGCTCCGCTTCCTACGAGCAGTACTTC. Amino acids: CASSSASYEQYF.

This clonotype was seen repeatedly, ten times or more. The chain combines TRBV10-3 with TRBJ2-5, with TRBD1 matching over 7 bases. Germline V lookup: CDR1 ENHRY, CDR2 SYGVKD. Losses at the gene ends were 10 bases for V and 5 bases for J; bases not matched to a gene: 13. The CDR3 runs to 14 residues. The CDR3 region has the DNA TGTGCCACCCAACGGGACAGAGGGGTCGAGACCCAGTACTTC. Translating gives CATQRDRGVETQYF.

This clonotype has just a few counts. The CDR3: CASRLGTGDGELFF. CDR3 DNA: TGTGCCAGCAGACTCGGGACAGGGGACGGGGAGCTGTTTTTT. The gene calls are TRBV3-1 and TRBJ2-2; 10 bases are a match to TRBD1. Germline V CDR1 and CDR2: LGHDT, YNNKEL (reference sequence). The trim removed 6 bases at V and 7 bases at J, leaving 5 bases unmatched. The CDR3 totals 14 residues.

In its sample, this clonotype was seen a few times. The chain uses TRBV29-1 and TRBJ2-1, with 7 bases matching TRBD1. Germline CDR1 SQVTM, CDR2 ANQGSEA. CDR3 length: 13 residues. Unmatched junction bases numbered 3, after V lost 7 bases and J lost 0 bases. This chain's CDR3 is CSGGDSSYNEQFF. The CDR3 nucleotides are TGCAGCGGTGGGGACAGCTCCTACAATGAGCAGTTCTTC.

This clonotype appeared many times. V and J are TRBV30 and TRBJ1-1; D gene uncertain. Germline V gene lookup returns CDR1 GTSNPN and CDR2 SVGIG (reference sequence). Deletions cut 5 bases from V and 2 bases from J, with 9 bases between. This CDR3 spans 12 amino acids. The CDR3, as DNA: TGTGCCTGGGCGGCGGGTAACACTGAAGCTTTCTTT. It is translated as CAWAAGNTEAFF.

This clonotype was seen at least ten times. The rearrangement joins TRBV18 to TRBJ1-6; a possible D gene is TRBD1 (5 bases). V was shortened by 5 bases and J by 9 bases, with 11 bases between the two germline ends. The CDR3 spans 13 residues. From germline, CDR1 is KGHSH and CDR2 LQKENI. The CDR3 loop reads CASSSSGGSPLHF. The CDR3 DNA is TGTGCCAGCTCATCTAGCGGGGGTTCACCCCTCCACTTT. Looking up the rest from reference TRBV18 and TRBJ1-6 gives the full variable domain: NAGVMQNPRHLVRRRGQEARLRCSPMKGHSHVYWYRQLPEEGLKFMVYLQKENIIDESGMPKERFSAEFPKEGPSILRIQQVVRGDSAAYFCASSSSGGSPLHFGNGTRLTVT.